This T cell receptor beta chain emerged from a study of early T cells in non-severe SARS-CoV-2 infection. The CDR3 is 13 amino acids. V lost 7 bases and J lost 2, with 12 bases in between. From germline, CDR1 is SQVTM and CDR2 ANQGSEA. Each cDNA molecule carried a unique molecular identifier. TCRdb independently ran MiXCR on the 5' RACE reads; one entry per CDR3 protein. The table includes almost 30,000 distinct CDR3 sequences, under 6% detected once. This clonotype was counted many times. Material for sequencing was whole blood. This sequence was found in an adult who was a healthcare worker with PCR-confirmed SARS-CoV-2 infection or an uninfected control (not recorded which). The chain has TRBV29-1 and TRBJ1-5, with D possibly being TRBD1 (6 bases). The CDR3 sequence is CSASGDGNQPQHF. CDR3 in DNA: TGCAGCGCGTCAGGGGACGGCAATCAGCCCCAGCATTTT.